These T cell receptor beta chains were read from a single sample in a study of cytomegalovirus exposure and HLA in healthy donors. Data came from immunoSEQ multiplex PCR; TCRdb stores just in-frame clones and leaves some out. The sample holds 110,000 to 150,000 clones, around 84% seen once. The sample comprised PBMCs. The receptors originated from a boy between 2 and 15 years old in good health and CMV-seronegative. CDR3s include the opening cysteine and the closing phenylalanine or tryptophan. A D gene is named only where the DNA matches it firmly. The listing skips clone size in some rows; elsewhere it reads once, few, many or a size class.

j_gene,abundance,d_gene,v_gene,CDR3aa,CDR3nt
TRBJ2-3,.,.,TRBV6-4,CASSDGLEGDTQYF,TGTGCCAGCAGTGACGGCCTAGAAGGAGATACGCAGTATTTT
TRBJ1-1,.,.,TRBV7-9,CASSLQGAEAFF,TGTGCCAGCAGCTTACAGGGCGCTGAAGCTTTCTTT
TRBJ2-2,.,.,TRBV7-3,CASSPQVTGELFF,TGTGCCAGCAGCCCCCAGGTTACCGGGGAGCTGTTTTTT
TRBJ2-2,.,.,TRBV29-1,CSVNRNTGELFF,TGCAGCGTGAACAGGAACACCGGGGAGCTGTTTTTT
TRBJ1-5,.,TRBD1,TRBV28,CASSSGTGALPFDQPQHF,TGTGCCAGCAGTTCAGGGACAGGGGCCCTCCCGTTTGATCAGCCCCAGCATTTT
TRBJ2-3,.,.,TRBV9,CASSVGLSTDTQYF,TGTGCCAGCAGCGTGGGACTTTCCACAGATACGCAGTATTTT
TRBJ2-1,.,TRBD2,TRBV5-1,CASSPTGLAGVFVNEQFF,TGCGCCAGCAGCCCGACGGGACTAGCGGGAGTTTTTGTCAATGAGCAGTTCTTC
TRBJ1-2,.,.,TRBV5-6,CASSLDIYGYTF,TGTGCCAGCAGCTTGGACATCTATGGCTACACCTTC
TRBJ2-3,.,.,TRBV7-2,CASSLSGPRRYF,TGTGCCAGCAGCCTTTCAGGCCCGAGAAGGTATTTT
TRBJ1-4,.,.,TRBV11-2,CASSVVGRTNEKLFF,TGTGCCAGCAGCGTTGTAGGGAGGACTAATGAAAAACTGTTTTTT
TRBJ2-1,.,TRBD1,TRBV2,CASSRPDRPRENEQFF,TGTGCCAGCAGTCGCCCGGACAGGCCGAGGGAGAATGAGCAGTTCTTC
TRBJ2-2,.,TRBD2,TRBV5-1,CASRTSMNTGELFF,TGCGCCAGCAGGACTAGCATGAACACCGGGGAGCTGTTTTTT
TRBJ2-7,.,TRBD2,TRBV11-2,CASSLGEGNDEQYF,TGTGCCAGCAGCTTAGGGGAGGGCAACGACGAGCAGTACTTC
TRBJ2-1,once,.,TRBV7-9,CASSFQGYNEQFF,TGTGCCAGCAGCTTCCAGGGCTACAATGAGCAGTTCTTC